This T cell receptor beta chain was retrieved from a study of blood T cell repertoires in COVID-19. The wider study: COVID-19 samples collected from the United States, Italy and Spain covered acute and convalescent phases.

This table comes from immunoSEQ multiplex PCR, and its TCRdb copy is limited to in-frame clones, with some not included. The table records 15,000 to 25,000 clones, about 85% of them present only once. The CDR3 has 16 amino acids. Germline CDR1 and CDR2: MNHNY and SVGAGI (reference sequence). Trimming cost V 4 bases and J 8 bases, with 18 bases left between them. The V gene is TRBV6-6, the J gene TRBJ1-6; a possible D gene is TRBD1 (6 bases). Source material: peripheral blood. The receptor's source is a human donor with active COVID-19. The donor label of this sample is uncertain. The CDR3 here is CASSSPLTGDDSPLHF. In DNA, the CDR3 is TGTGCCAGCAGTTCCCCCCTGACAGGAGATGATTCACCCCTCCACTTT.